These 29 T cell receptor beta chains were sequenced from one sample in a study of T cell repertoires in cytomegalovirus infection. The antigens these receptors bind are not known. TCRdb analysed the reads with MiXCR anew, one entry per CDR3 protein. The sample records about 160,000 distinct CDR3 sequences, about 20% being singletons. The sequenced sample was CD8+ T cells from cultured PBMCs, obtained from culture after CMV antigen stimulation. These receptors were obtained from a human donor in good health (CMV status not recorded). Some clones in this sample may be carry-over from other donors' samples.

This clonotype was found many times. This chain joins TRBV7-2 and TRBJ1-2, with 9 bases matching TRBD1. The V segment lost 1 base and the J segment 5 bases; nucleotides outside the gene matches: 11. The germline V gene encodes CDR1 SGHTA and CDR2 FQGNSA. This CDR3 is built from 17 residues. CDR3 region: CASSLVPRDRVGYGYTF. In nucleotides, the CDR3 is TGTGCCAGCAGCTTAGTGCCCCGGGACAGGGTTGGGTATGGCTACACCTTC.

The V and J genes are TRBV5-8 and TRBJ2-3; 14 bases agree with TRBD2. CDR1 SGHTS and CDR2 YDEGEE come from the germline V gene. V trimming: 4 bases; J trimming: 0 bases; junction bases outside the gene matches: 13. The CDR3 runs to 20 residues. This CDR3 is CASSMRTSGGILPSTDTQYF. CDR3 sequence (DNA): TGTGCCAGCAGCATGAGGACTAGCGGGGGGATCCTTCCCAGCACAGATACGCAGTATTTT.

V usage is TRBV4-1 and J usage is TRBJ1-1; no clear D. With 3 bases removed from V and 1 base from J, the gap between germline ends came to 6 bases. The V gene's germline CDR1 is MGHRA and CDR2 YSYEKL. The CDR3 loop spans 13 amino acids. The CDR3 spells CASSQARNTEAFF. DNA for the CDR3: TGCGCCAGCAGCCAGGCCAGGAACACTGAAGCTTTCTTT.

The chain employs TRBV11-2 and TRBJ2-3, with 9 bases fitting TRBD2. The germline gives CDR1 SGHAT, CDR2 FQNNGV. J was trimmed by 3 bases and V by 6 bases; bases with no gene match: 16. The CDR3 length is 18 residues. CDR3 amino acids: CASSRGVWRGGLTDTQYF. The CDR3 DNA reads TGTGCCAGCAGTCGGGGGGTCTGGCGGGGGGGCCTGACAGATACGCAGTATTTT.

This clonotype showed up just a few times. The chain couples TRBV12-3 or TRBV12-4 to TRBJ1-5; possibly TRBD1 for D (6 bases). Trimming left V 4 bases short and J 9 bases short, with 13 bases between. The CDR3 sequence is 13 residues long. The CDR3 loop reads CASSSGVGWPQHF. In DNA, the CDR3 is TGTGCCAGCAGTTCAGGGGTGGGGTGGCCCCAGCATTTT.

This clonotype was seen only a few times. This chain links TRBV12-3 or TRBV12-4 with TRBJ2-5, with D maybe TRBD1 (6 bases). The V end lost 3 bases, the J end lost 1 base, and 9 bases lay between the germline ends. The CDR3 runs 14 residues. CDR3: CASSFTGFQETQYF. CDR3 nucleotide sequence: TGTGCCAGCAGTTTTACAGGGTTCCAAGAGACCCAGTACTTC.

This chain joins TRBV12-3 or TRBV12-4 and TRBJ2-5; TRBD2 matches 8 bases. V was clipped by 6 bases and J by 4 bases; unmatched bases: 7. The CDR3 is 14 amino acids. CDR3 loop: CASSSPGGGETQYF. The CDR3 DNA sequence: TGTGCCAGCAGCTCCCCGGGGGGGGGAGAGACCCAGTACTTC.

Turning to this clonotype: Mismatch with germline at one junction end may stem from a read error. V and J are TRBV7-2 and TRBJ1-1; unclear D gene. The germline V gene encodes CDR1 SGHTA and CDR2 FQGNSA. The length of the CDR3 is 17 residues. In nucleotides, the CDR3 is TGTGCCAGCAGCTTAACTCGGGTCGTCAGATCGAACACTGAAGATTTCTTT. This sequence encodes CASSLTRVVRSNTEDFF.

This clonotype was detected many times. This rearrangement joins TRBV6-6 to TRBJ2-7; perhaps TRBD1 as D (6 bases). The CDR3 has 14 amino acids. The V end was cut by 2 bases, the J end by 4 bases, with 12 bases between. Germline CDR1 and CDR2: MNHNY and SVGAGI (reference sequence). The CDR3 bases are TGTGCCAGCAGTTACGAACAGGGTCCATACGAGCAGTACTTC. It encodes CASSYEQGPYEQYF.

The chain combines TRBV6-6 with TRBJ2-7; weak D call: TRBD2 (5 bases). The CDR3 is 14 residues long. The ends were cut back, 7 bases at V and 1 base at J, with 14 bases in the middle. CDR1 and CDR2 (germline): MNHNY, SVGAGI (reference sequence). CDR3 protein: CASNKKRRSYEQYF. For the CDR3, the DNA is TGTGCCAGCAATAAAAAGCGGAGGTCCTACGAGCAGTACTTC.

The chain has TRBV6-5 and TRBJ2-1; TRBD1 aligns across 7 bases. The CDR3 has 15 amino acids. Germline lookup yields CDR1 MNHEY and CDR2 SVGAGI. With 0 bases clipped from V and 6 bases from J, the junction kept 5 bases outside the gene matches. CDR3 amino acids: CASSYSTGWVNEQFF. CDR3 nucleotides: TGTGCCAGCAGTTACTCGACAGGGTGGGTCAATGAGCAGTTCTTC.

This clonotype showed up many times. The chain joins TRBV7-8 to TRBJ2-1; D may correspond to TRBD1 or TRBD2 (5 bases each). Trimming removed 4 bases from V and 3 bases from J, with 10 bases in between. This CDR3 comprises 14 residues. CDR1 and CDR2 from the germline V gene are SGHVS and FQNEAQ. The DNA for the CDR3 is TGTGCCAGCAGCTCCGGGACCTTCTACAATGAGCAGTTCTTC. Translation gives CASSSGTFYNEQFF.

The chain carries TRBV6-2 or TRBV6-3 and TRBJ1-2; no firm D call. Germline CDR1 and CDR2: MNHEY and SVGEGT. This CDR3 has 12 residues. Trimming shortened V by 6 bases and J by 8 bases, and 13 bases separated the two germline ends. CDR3 DNA sequence: TGTGCCAGCAGCCACGGGTCATCCGGCTACACCTTC. This gives the protein CASSHGSSGYTF.

In this sample, this clonotype turned up many times. The chain's CDR3 is CASSPTGTGGHHIQETQYF. CDR3 coding DNA: TGTGCCAGCAGTCCGACCGGGACAGGGGGACACCACATCCAAGAGACCCAGTACTTC. V usage is TRBV28 and J usage is TRBJ2-5, with 11 bases identical to TRBD1. The germline gives CDR1 MDHEN, CDR2 SYDVKM. V gave up 5 bases and J gave up 1 base; unmatched junction bases: 15. CDR3 length: 19 amino acids.

The genes are TRBV4-3 and TRBJ1-1; D possibly corresponds to TRBD1 (5 bases). The germline V and J ends were trimmed by 3 bases and 6 bases, with 17 bases remaining between them. This CDR3 has 15 residues. CDR1 and CDR2 from the germline V gene are LGHNA and YSLEER. The CDR3 bases are TGCGCCAGCAGCCAGACTCCTCGGGGGAGCGCTGAAGCTTTCTTT. This gives the protein CASSQTPRGSAEAFF.

In this sample, this clonotype turned up a few times. The chain links TRBV4-1 to TRBJ1-4; maybe TRBD1 (5 bases). Germline CDR1 and CDR2: MGHRA and YSYEKL. The CDR3 consists of 15 residues. Trimming removed 0 bases from V and 5 bases from J, with 10 bases in between. The CDR3 sequence is CASSQDLNRNEKLFF. The CDR3 nucleotides read TGCGCCAGCAGCCAAGATTTGAACAGGAATGAAAAACTGTTTTTT.

This clonotype has just a few counts. The chain employs TRBV29-1 and TRBJ1-1; D gene unclear. V gave up 6 bases and J gave up 4 bases, with 12 bases separating them. The CDR3 totals 12 residues. CDR1 is SQVTM, CDR2 ANQGSEA, per germline. CDR3 nucleotides: TGCAGCGTCCCTCTGGATGGCACTGAAGCTTTCTTT. It codes for CSVPLDGTEAFF.

This clonotype was detected a few times. J is TRBJ1-4 and V is TRBV7-8, with TRBD1 as a possible D gene (6 bases). The V gene lost 2 bases and the J gene lost 6 bases, with 13 bases spanning the gap. CDR1 is SGHVS and CDR2 is FQNEAQ in the germline V gene. This CDR3 is built from 15 residues. CDR3 residues: CASSLPPGDDEKLFF. The CDR3 DNA follows: TGTGCCAGCAGCTTACCTCCAGGGGACGATGAAAAACTGTTTTTT.

This clonotype was recorded at least ten times. The chain carries TRBV7-2 and TRBJ2-7; a weak D match, TRBD1 (6 bases). CDR1 is SGHTA and CDR2 is FQGNSA in the germline V gene. This CDR3 has 14 residues. The V end was cut by 0 bases, the J end by 2 bases, with 8 bases between. The CDR3 region is CASSLATGAYEQYF. The CDR3 bases are TGTGCCAGCAGCTTAGCGACAGGAGCCTACGAGCAGTACTTC.

This chain uses TRBV7-9 with TRBJ1-2, with 7 bases that match TRBD1. Germline V gene lookup returns CDR1 SEHNR and CDR2 FQNEAQ (reference sequence). This CDR3 comprises 12 residues. The J segment lost 6 bases and the V segment lost 5 bases, leaving 3 bases of the junction unmatched. The CDR3 loop is CASSVGTDGYTF. CDR3 nucleotide sequence: TGTGCCAGCAGCGTCGGGACAGATGGCTACACCTTC.

This clonotype was seen a handful of times. This chain connects TRBV7-9 to TRBJ2-5; D gene uncertain. Trimming removed 1 base at V and 1 base at J, with 7 bases between. This CDR3 has 14 amino acids. The germline V gene has CDR1 SEHNR and CDR2 FQNEAQ (reference sequence). CDR3 sequence: CASSLGQTQETQYF. The DNA for the CDR3 is TGTGCCAGCAGCTTAGGGCAGACCCAAGAGACCCAGTACTTC.

The rearrangement links TRBV4-1 to TRBJ1-5, with 10 bases fitting TRBD1. Trimming took 4 bases from V and 5 from J; bases not matched to a gene: 8. The germline V gene encodes CDR1 MGHRA and CDR2 YSYEKL. The CDR3 is 16 amino acids. The CDR3 DNA follows: TGCGCCAGCAGCCTAAGACAGGGGGCGTCGGATCAGCCCCAGCATTTT. The encoded protein is CASSLRQGASDQPQHF.

This clonotype was seen a few times. CDR3 loop: CASSLGRGSISQETQYF. The CDR3 nucleotides read TGTGCCAGCAGCTTAGGTCGGGGGAGTATTTCCCAAGAGACCCAGTACTTC. V gene TRBV7-2 combines with J gene TRBJ2-5, with D possibly matching TRBD2 (6 bases). The V gene lost 1 base and the J gene lost 1 base, with 16 bases spanning the gap. The CDR3 contains 17 residues. Germline values: CDR1 SGHTA, CDR2 FQGNSA.

The table lists this clonotype with a few counts. This chain connects TRBV7-8 to TRBJ2-4; TRBD2 might be the D (6 bases). The CDR3 is 19 amino acids. Germline CDR1 reads SGHVS; CDR2 reads FQNEAQ. Trimming stripped 4 bases from V and 2 bases from J, with 24 bases between. The CDR3 loop reads CASSSPITGGGETKNIQYF. Written as DNA, the CDR3 is TGTGCCAGCAGCTCACCTATTACCGGGGGTGGGGAAACCAAAAACATTCAGTACTTC.

This clonotype turned up a few times. This chain uses TRBV7-2 with TRBJ2-7, with 7 bases that match TRBD1. The CDR3 extends over 14 amino acids. Germline assignment: CDR1 SGHTA and CDR2 FQGNSA. V was pared by 5 bases and J by 2 bases, with 6 bases of the junction left unmatched. The CDR3: CASSPQGQPYEQYF. The CDR3 DNA sequence: TGTGCCAGCAGCCCACAGGGACAGCCCTACGAGCAGTACTTC. Looking up the rest from reference TRBV7-2 and TRBJ2-7 gives the full variable domain: GAGVSQSPSNKVTEKGKDVELRCDPISGHTALYWYRQSLGQGLEFLIYFQGNSAPDKSGLPSDRFSAERTGGSVSTLTIQRTQQEDSAVYLCASSPQGQPYEQYFGPGTRLTVT.

V is TRBV12-3 or TRBV12-4 and J is TRBJ2-7; tentative D call: TRBD1 (6 bases). The CDR3 is 13 residues long. The V end lost 3 bases, the J end lost 5 bases, and 11 bases lay between the germline ends. The CDR3 sequence is CASSLDSTHEQYF. CDR3 bases: TGTGCCAGCAGTTTGGACAGTACCCACGAGCAGTACTTC.

The chain combines TRBV18 with TRBJ2-7, with D maybe TRBD1 (5 bases). Trimming removed 2 bases at V and 5 bases at J, with 10 bases between. The CDR3 spans 13 residues. From germline, CDR1 is KGHSH and CDR2 LQKENI. The CDR3 loop is CASSPDGADEQYF. In nucleotides, the CDR3 is TGTGCCAGCTCACCAGATGGGGCGGACGAGCAGTACTTC.

This clonotype has only a few counts. The V and J genes are TRBV28 and TRBJ1-2; D remains unclear. This CDR3 is built from 16 residues. Germline V gives CDR1 MDHEN, CDR2 SYDVKM. Trimming pared 5 bases from V and 7 bases from J, leaving 23 bases between. The CDR3 spells CASSPSLGLLYFGYTF. The DNA for the CDR3 is TGTGCCAGCAGTCCCTCCTTAGGTCTCCTTTATTTTGGCTACACCTTC.

This clonotype rates as medium-sized. This rearrangement joins TRBV7-2 to TRBJ2-7; 9 nucleotides align to TRBD1. V shed 5 bases, J shed 3 bases, and the junction held 8 bases outside the gene matches. The CDR3 length is 15 residues. Germline CDR1 reads SGHTA; CDR2 reads FQGNSA. The CDR3 DNA reads TGTGCCAGCAGCCTAGGAGGACAGGGGATCTACGAGCAGTACTTC. It specifies CASSLGGQGIYEQYF.